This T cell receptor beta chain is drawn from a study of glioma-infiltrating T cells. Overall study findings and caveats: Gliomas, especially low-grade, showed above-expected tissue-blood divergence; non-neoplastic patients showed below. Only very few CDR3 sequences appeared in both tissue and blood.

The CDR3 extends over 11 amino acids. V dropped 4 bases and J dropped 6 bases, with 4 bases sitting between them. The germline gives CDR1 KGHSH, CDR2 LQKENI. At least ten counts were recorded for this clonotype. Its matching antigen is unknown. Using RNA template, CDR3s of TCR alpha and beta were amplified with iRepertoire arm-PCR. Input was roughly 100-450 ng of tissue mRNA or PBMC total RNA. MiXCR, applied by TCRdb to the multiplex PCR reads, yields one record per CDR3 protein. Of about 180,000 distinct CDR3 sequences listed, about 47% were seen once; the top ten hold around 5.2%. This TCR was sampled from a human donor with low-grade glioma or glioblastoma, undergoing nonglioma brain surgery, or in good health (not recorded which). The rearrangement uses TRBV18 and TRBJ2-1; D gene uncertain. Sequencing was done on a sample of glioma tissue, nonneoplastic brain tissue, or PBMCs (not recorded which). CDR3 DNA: TGTGCCAGCTCACTTGCCAATGAGCAGTTCTTC. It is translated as CASSLANEQFF.